The 9 T cell receptor beta chains presented below share a single source sample, sequenced in a study of CD8+CD57+ T cells in acquired aplastic anemia. TCR beta VDJ and CDR3 profiling used genomic DNA as template. TCRdb independently ran MiXCR on the reads; one entry per CDR3 protein. In the table there are about 160,000 distinct CDR3 sequences, about 70% of which are singletons. Patients chosen for sequencing had shown CD8+CD57+ cell expansion by flow cytometry. The sequencing input was sorted CD4+, CD8+, or CD8+CD57+ T cells (not recorded which) from PBMCs. These receptor sequences come from a human donor with aplastic anemia.

The rearrangement uses TRBV7-9 and TRBJ2-1, with TRBD2 identical over 12 bases. The trim removed 4 bases at V and 7 bases at J, leaving 5 bases unmatched. The germline CDR1 and CDR2 sequences are SEHNR and FQNEAQ (reference sequence). This CDR3 is built from 15 residues. In nucleotides, the CDR3 is TGTGCCAGCAGCTCGAGACTAGCGGGAGTGAATGAGCAGTTCTTC. Translated: CASSSRLAGVNEQFF.

The chain couples TRBV7-9 to TRBJ1-6; D possibly corresponds to TRBD1 (5 bases). Germline V gives CDR1 SEHNR, CDR2 FQNEAQ (reference sequence). V lost 3 bases and J 5 bases, leaving 8 bases between the germline ends. The CDR3 has 14 residues. Here the CDR3 reads CASSLGPHNSPLHF. CDR3 DNA: TGTGCCAGCAGCTTGGGGCCCCATAATTCACCCCTCCACTTT.

V gene TRBV29-1 combines with J gene TRBJ2-7; no reliable D call. CDR3 size: 11 residues. The V gene lost 4 bases and the J gene lost 3 bases, with 7 bases spanning the gap. Looked up from germline, CDR1 is SQVTM and CDR2 is ANQGSEA. The CDR3 loop is CSVVSSYEQYF. The CDR3 bases are TGCAGCGTTGTCTCGAGCTACGAGCAGTACTTC.

This clonotype showed up just once. The chain recombines TRBV7-6 with TRBJ2-1, with 7 bases fitting TRBD1. The length of the CDR3 is 14 residues. Germline CDR1 reads SGHVS; CDR2 reads FNYEAQ. Trimming took 0 bases from V and 9 from J; bases not matched to a gene: 5. CDR3 sequence: CASSLATGELEQFF. The CDR3 DNA follows: TGTGCCAGCAGCTTAGCTACAGGGGAACTTGAGCAGTTCTTC.

The chain carries TRBV3-1 and TRBJ2-7, with D uncertain. The CDR3 totals 12 residues. The germline CDR1 and CDR2 sequences are LGHDT and YNNKEL (reference sequence). Trimming left V 1 base short and J 5 bases short, with 6 bases between. CDR3 loop: CASSQVYHEQYF. In nucleotides, the CDR3 is TGTGCCAGCAGCCAAGTGTACCACGAGCAGTACTTC.

V gene TRBV20-1 combines with J gene TRBJ2-3, with D possibly being TRBD2 (5 bases). The germline V and J ends were trimmed by 6 bases and 2 bases, with 12 bases remaining between them. CDR3 length: 13 residues. From germline, CDR1 is DFQATT and CDR2 SNEGSKA (reference sequence). The CDR3 here is CSATDGLTDTQYF. The CDR3, as DNA: TGCAGTGCAACCGACGGACTCACAGATACGCAGTATTTT.

J is TRBJ2-1 and V is TRBV15, with a possible D match to TRBD2 (6 bases). Deletions cut 5 bases from V and 7 bases from J, with 18 bases between. Germline CDR1 reads LNHNV; CDR2 reads YYDKDF (reference sequence). This CDR3 spans 15 amino acids. The CDR3 region has the DNA TGTGCCACCAGCGCCCCCCCGGCGGGGATTAATGAGCAGTTCTTC. Protein sequence: CATSAPPAGINEQFF.

On this clonotype: A read error may produce the germline difference seen at one junction end. The J gene is TRBJ1-2, the V gene TRBV10-3, with D uncertain. CDR3 length: 13 residues. The germline V gene has CDR1 ENHRY and CDR2 SYGVKD. As DNA, the CDR3 is TGTGCCAGCAGTTTAGGATCGGTGGCGGGCTACACCTTC. This encodes CASSLGSVAGYTF.

This clonotype has a count of ten or more. This chain joins TRBV19 and TRBJ1-6; D remains unclear. Trimming shortened V by 10 bases and J by 7 bases, and 14 bases separated the two germline ends. Per the germline V gene, CDR1 is LNHDA and CDR2 is SQIVND (reference sequence). The CDR3 has 13 amino acids. The CDR3 here is CATQVGGNSPLHF. CDR3 bases: TGTGCCACCCAGGTGGGCGGAAATTCACCCCTCCACTTT.